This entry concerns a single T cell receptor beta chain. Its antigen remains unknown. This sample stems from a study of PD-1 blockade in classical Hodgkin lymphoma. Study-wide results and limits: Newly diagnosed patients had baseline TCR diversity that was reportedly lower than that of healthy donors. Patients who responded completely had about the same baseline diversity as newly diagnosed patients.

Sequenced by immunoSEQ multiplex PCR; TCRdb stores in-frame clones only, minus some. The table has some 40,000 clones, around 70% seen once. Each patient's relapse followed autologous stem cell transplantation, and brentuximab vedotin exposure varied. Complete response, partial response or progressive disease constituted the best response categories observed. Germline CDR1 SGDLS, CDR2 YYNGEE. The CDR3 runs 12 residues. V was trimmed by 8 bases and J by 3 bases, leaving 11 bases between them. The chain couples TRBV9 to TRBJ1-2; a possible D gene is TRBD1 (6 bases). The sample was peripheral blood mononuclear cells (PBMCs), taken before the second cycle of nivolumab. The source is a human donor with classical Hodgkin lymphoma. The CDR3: CASGQLDYGYTF. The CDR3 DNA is TGTGCCAGTGGACAGCTGGACTATGGCTACACCTTC.